Shown below are 30 T cell receptor beta chains from a single sample sequenced in a study of T cell changes during pregnancy in multiple sclerosis. Produced via immunoSEQ multiplex PCR; TCRdb's table is partial and in-frame only. The profile shows 100,000 to 140,000 clones, roughly 90% of them singletons. The specimen comprised peripheral blood, sampled in the third trimester of pregnancy. The receptors derive from a female donor in good health, enrolled as a control in a pregnancy study.

This chain links TRBV6-1 with TRBJ1-5, with D tentatively TRBD1 (6 bases). V gave up 5 bases and J gave up 5 bases, with 16 bases separating them. The CDR3 totals 15 residues. Germline V gives CDR1 MNHNS, CDR2 SASEGT. The CDR3 is CASSLFFRGDQPQHF. The CDR3 DNA reads as TGTGCCAGCAGTCTATTTTTCAGGGGTGATCAGCCCCAGCATTTT.

This clone was seen a single time. CDR3 in amino acids: CASSPLRANEQFF. The CDR3 DNA sequence: TGTGCCAGCAGCCCCCTGAGGGCGAATGAGCAGTTCTTC. The V call is TRBV7-2, the J call TRBJ2-1; D is possibly TRBD2 (5 bases). Trimming took off 5 bases at V and 7 bases at J, with 12 bases between the two ends. The CDR3 is 13 amino acids. Looked up from germline, CDR1 is SGHTA and CDR2 is FQGNSA.

V usage is TRBV27 and J usage is TRBJ2-7; TRBD2 agrees at 10 bases. V was clipped by 3 bases and J by 1 base; unmatched bases: 12. The CDR3 totals 18 residues. Germline CDR1 reads MNHEY; CDR2 reads SMNVEV (reference sequence). This CDR3 reads CASSFTGATSGVSYEQYF. CDR3 DNA: TGTGCCAGCAGTTTCACGGGAGCCACTAGCGGGGTATCCTACGAGCAGTACTTC.

The V and J genes are TRBV30 and TRBJ1-4; 10 nucleotides match TRBD1. The CDR3 spans 15 residues. Germline V gene sequence: CDR1 GTSNPN, CDR2 SVGIG (reference sequence). The V segment lost 3 bases and the J segment 5 bases; nucleotides outside the gene matches: 6. The CDR3 spells CAWRRQGQGNEKLFF. CDR3 nucleotide sequence: TGTGCCTGGAGAAGACAGGGACAGGGGAATGAAAAACTGTTTTTT.

V gene TRBV7-8 combines with J gene TRBJ1-5; a possible D gene is TRBD1 (5 bases). Deletions cut 2 bases from V and 2 bases from J, with 10 bases between. Germline V CDR1 and CDR2: SGHVS, FQNEAQ. There are 15 residues in the CDR3. For the CDR3, the DNA is TGTGCCAGCAGCTTATCTTGGGGCGGCAATCAGCCCCAGCATTTT. It encodes CASSLSWGGNQPQHF.

The chain combines TRBV18 with TRBJ1-5; D is unresolved. The CDR3 contains 14 residues. CDR1 and CDR2 (germline): KGHSH, LQKENI. V lost 5 bases to trimming and J lost 3 bases, with 11 bases between them. CDR3 amino acids: CASSSDGVNQPQHF. The CDR3 DNA reads TGTGCCAGCTCATCCGACGGAGTCAATCAGCCCCAGCATTTT.

The chain combines TRBV5-6 with TRBJ2-3; TRBD2 matches 8 bases. This CDR3 is 15 amino acids long. Trimming removed 4 bases from V and 0 bases from J; junction bases left unmatched: 4. Germline CDR1 is SGHDT and CDR2 is YYEEEE. As DNA, the CDR3 is TGTGCCAGCAGCCGGGGGGGGTACAGCACAGATACGCAGTATTTT. This sequence encodes CASSRGGYSTDTQYF.

The genes are TRBV9 and TRBJ1-4; D gene unclear. This CDR3 is 13 amino acids long. Between the trimmed V and J ends, which lost 3 bases and 3 bases, there was a span of 6 bases. Germline lookup yields CDR1 SGDLS and CDR2 YYNGEE. The CDR3 DNA reads TGTGCCAGCAGCGGACATGCTAATGAAAAACTGTTTTTT. Its protein is CASSGHANEKLFF.

The chain carries TRBV15 and TRBJ2-5; D ambiguous. Germline values: CDR1 LNHNV, CDR2 YYDKDF (reference sequence). Trimming pared 2 bases from V and 4 bases from J, leaving 8 bases between. CDR3 length equals 13 residues. The DNA for the CDR3 is TGTGCCACCAGCAGATCCCCTCCAGAGACCCAGTACTTC. Protein: CATSRSPPETQYF.

The gene calls are TRBV7-2 and TRBJ1-5; D may be TRBD1 (6 bases). Trimming removed 0 bases at V and 9 bases at J, with 9 bases between. The germline V gene encodes CDR1 SGHTA and CDR2 FQGNSA. This CDR3 has 13 amino acids. The CDR3 DNA sequence: TGTGCCAGCAGCTTAGCTGGGGGCAGGCCCCAGCATTTT. This sequence encodes CASSLAGGRPQHF.

The chain combines TRBV25-1 with TRBJ1-5; perhaps TRBD1 as D (5 bases). The CDR3 has 13 amino acids. Germline V gene data show CDR1 as MGHDK and CDR2 as SYGVNS. V shed 5 bases and J shed 7 bases, with 12 bases lying between them. The CDR3 loop reads CASSTGEIQPQHF. CDR3 nucleotide sequence: TGTGCCAGCAGTACGGGGGAAATCCAGCCCCAGCATTTT.

The chain links TRBV6-4 to TRBJ1-1; D not resolved. This CDR3 comprises 13 residues. Germline V gene data show CDR1 as MRHNA and CDR2 as SNTAGT. V was clipped by 6 bases and J by 1 base, with 9 bases between them. The CDR3 reads CASSRTENTEAFF. The CDR3 nucleotides are TGTGCCAGCAGCCGGACTGAGAACACTGAAGCTTTCTTT.

The chain is built from TRBV4-3 and TRBJ2-3, with 15 bases fitting TRBD2. Germline V CDR1 and CDR2: LGHNA, YSLEER. The CDR3 totals 18 residues. The V and J ends lost 1 base and 2 bases, in that order; junction bases with no gene match: 4. CDR3 region: CASSQGTSGGGHTDTQYF. The CDR3 coding sequence is TGCGCCAGCAGCCAAGGGACTAGCGGGGGGGGACACACAGATACGCAGTATTTT.

This chain links TRBV9 with TRBJ1-2; 9 nucleotides align to TRBD1. Germline lookup yields CDR1 SGDLS and CDR2 YYNGEE. With V trimmed by 0 bases and J by 4 bases, 1 base remained unmatched. This CDR3 has 14 residues. CDR3 protein: CASSVGTGAYGYTF. In DNA, the CDR3 is TGTGCCAGCAGCGTAGGGACAGGGGCCTATGGCTACACCTTC.

A few counts support this clone. The rearrangement uses TRBV7-6 and TRBJ2-2; D remains unclear. The germline V gene encodes CDR1 SGHVS and CDR2 FNYEAQ. The CDR3 runs to 15 residues. Trimming removed 1 base from V and 1 base from J, with 7 bases in between. CDR3 residues: CASSLVSGNTGELFF. In nucleotides, the CDR3 is TGTGCCAGCAGCTTAGTATCAGGGAACACCGGGGAGCTGTTTTTT.

This chain joins TRBV11-2 and TRBJ1-5, with D uncertain. The V end lost 0 bases, the J end lost 6 bases, and 6 bases lay between the germline ends. Germline loops: CDR1 SGHAT, CDR2 FQNNGV. The CDR3 sequence is 13 residues long. The CDR3 here is CASSLERGQPQHF. The CDR3 region has the DNA TGTGCCAGCAGCTTAGAGAGAGGTCAGCCCCAGCATTTT.

CDR3 in amino acids: CASSQEIAAREAFF. As DNA, the CDR3 is TGCGCCAGCAGCCAAGAAATAGCCGCCCGCGAAGCTTTCTTT. J is TRBJ1-1 and V is TRBV4-3; D is unresolved. Trimming took 0 bases from V and 8 from J, leaving 13 bases between them. The CDR3 runs 14 residues. Germline V gene lookup returns CDR1 LGHNA and CDR2 YSLEER.

J is TRBJ2-5 and V is TRBV6-1; weak D call: TRBD1 (6 bases). The CDR3 runs to 12 residues. V was trimmed by 10 bases and J by 0 bases, leaving 9 bases between them. Germline V gives CDR1 MNHNS, CDR2 SASEGT. In DNA form, the CDR3 reads TGTGCCATCACAGGGAACCAAGAGACCCAGTACTTC. Translation gives CAITGNQETQYF.

This clone turned up a few times. The genes are TRBV7-8 and TRBJ2-2, with D possibly TRBD1 on 6 matching bases. CDR1 is SGHVS, CDR2 FQNEAQ, per germline. The CDR3 sequence is 14 residues long. V was trimmed by 3 bases and J by 5 bases, leaving 10 bases between them. The CDR3 DNA reads as TGTGCCAGCAGCTTGAACAGGGCAACCGGGGAGCTGTTTTTT. Translated: CASSLNRATGELFF.

This chain uses TRBV7-9 with TRBJ2-5; TRBD1 agrees at 10 bases. CDR3 length equals 13 residues. The V segment lost 5 bases and the J segment 9 bases; nucleotides outside the gene matches: 6. Germline values: CDR1 SEHNR, CDR2 FQNEAQ (reference sequence). The DNA of the CDR3 is TGTGCCAGCAGCCCGGGACAGGGGAGACCCCAGTACTTC. Residues: CASSPGQGRPQYF.

The rearrangement links TRBV7-8 to TRBJ2-3, with 9 bases lining up with TRBD2. Germline CDR1 reads SGHVS; CDR2 reads FQNEAQ. CDR3 size: 15 residues. V trimming: 5 bases; J trimming: 4 bases; junction bases outside the gene matches: 7. The CDR3 is CASSLGAGGADTQYF. CDR3 sequence (DNA): TGTGCCAGCAGCCTGGGGGCGGGGGGGGCAGATACGCAGTATTTT.

The chain couples TRBV18 to TRBJ1-3, with 8 bases aligning to TRBD1. The CDR3 length is 14 residues. Germline trimming cut 5 bases from V and 2 bases from J; bases unmatched to any gene: 2. Per germline, CDR1 KGHSH and CDR2 LQKENI. CDR3 residues: CASSADRAGNTIYF. In DNA, the CDR3 is TGTGCCAGCTCAGCGGACAGGGCTGGAAACACCATATATTTT.

CDR3 in DNA: TGTGCCAGCAAGACATCAGGTCAAAATAGCAATCAGCCCCAGCATTTT. This gives the protein CASKTSGQNSNQPQHF. This chain uses TRBV2 with TRBJ1-5; D gene ambiguous. The germline gives CDR1 SNHLY, CDR2 FYNNEI. V was clipped by 7 bases and J by 0 bases, with 16 bases between them. The length of the CDR3 is 16 residues.

The chain combines TRBV11-2 with TRBJ2-4; D is unresolved. The CDR3 spans 14 residues. V shed 2 bases and J shed 0 bases, with 5 bases lying between them. The germline gives CDR1 SGHAT, CDR2 FQNNGV. CDR3 sequence reads: CASSLILAKNIQYF. The CDR3 nucleotides read TGTGCCAGCAGCTTAATCCTAGCCAAAAACATTCAGTACTTC. The complete variable domain, with remaining parts taken from reference TRBV11-2 and TRBJ2-4, reads EAGVAQSPRYKIIEKRQSVAFWCNPISGHATLYWYQQILGQGPKLLIQFQNNGVVDDSQLPKDRFSAERLKGVDSTLKIQPAKLEDSAVYLCASSLILAKNIQYFGAGTRLSVL.

The J gene is TRBJ1-1, the V gene TRBV15; maybe TRBD1 (6 bases). The CDR3 sequence is 13 residues long. V was clipped by 3 bases and J by 1 base, with 6 bases between them. Germline V lookup: CDR1 LNHNV, CDR2 YYDKDF (reference sequence). As DNA, the CDR3 is TGTGCCACCAGCAGGGACAGGAACACTGAAGCTTTCTTT. This translates into CATSRDRNTEAFF.

This clone was observed a single time. The J gene is TRBJ1-1, the V gene TRBV19, with TRBD1 identical over 12 bases. The V segment lost 5 bases and the J segment 9 bases; nucleotides outside the gene matches: 10. Germline CDR1 is LNHDA and CDR2 is SQIVND (reference sequence). This CDR3 contains 15 residues. The chain's CDR3 is CASSLPGTGGWKAFF. The CDR3 DNA is TGTGCCAGTAGTCTTCCCGGGACAGGGGGCTGGAAAGCTTTCTTT.

A single count supports this clone. V is TRBV15 and J is TRBJ2-3; D gene ambiguous. The CDR3 runs 14 residues. V shed 0 bases and J shed 4 bases, with 8 bases lying between them. Germline CDR1 LNHNV, CDR2 YYDKDF (reference sequence). The CDR3 nucleotides read TGTGCCACCAGCAGAGATGTCGCGTCAGATACGCAGTATTTT. This gives the protein CATSRDVASDTQYF.

The J gene is TRBJ1-2, the V gene TRBV13, with D tentatively TRBD1 (6 bases). Trimming shortened V by 5 bases and J by 2 bases, and 18 bases separated the two germline ends. The germline gives CDR1 PRHDT, CDR2 FYEKMQ (reference sequence). The CDR3 is 16 amino acids. The CDR3, as DNA: TGTGCCAGCAGCATCCAAGGGGGGGAGTCAAACTATGGCTACACCTTC. Protein: CASSIQGGESNYGYTF. Using reference TRBV13 and TRBJ1-2 for the parts outside the CDR3, the full variable domain is AAGVIQSPRHLIKEKRETATLKCYPIPRHDTVYWYQQGPGQDPQFLISFYEKMQSDKGSIPDRFSAQQFSDYHSELNMSSLELGDSALYFCASSIQGGESNYGYTFGSGTRLTVV.

The rearrangement links TRBV11-3 to TRBJ2-3; 8 bases are shared with TRBD1. Germline V CDR1 and CDR2: SGHNT, YENEEA. This CDR3 comprises 15 residues. Losses at the gene ends were 3 bases for V and 5 bases for J; bases not matched to a gene: 7. The CDR3 coding sequence is TGTGCCAGCAGCTTGACAGGGGATTTGGGAGATACGCAGTATTTT. Its translation: CASSLTGDLGDTQYF.

This rearrangement joins TRBV2 to TRBJ2-7; TRBD1 aligns across 8 bases. Per the germline V gene, CDR1 is SNHLY and CDR2 is FYNNEI. The CDR3 runs 12 residues. After removal of 0 bases from V and 11 bases from J, the junction contained 3 bases not matched to a gene. CDR3 sequence reads: CASSEALQGEYF. In nucleotides, the CDR3 is TGTGCCAGCAGTGAAGCGCTACAGGGGGAGTACTTC.